These T cell receptor beta chains were read from a single sample in a study of cytomegalovirus exposure and HLA in healthy donors. Sequencing used immunoSEQ multiplex PCR; TCRdb keeps in-frame clones, though not all of them. Found here are approximately 150,000 clones, roughly 80% of them singletons; the top ten hold 2.9%. The specimen sequenced was PBMCs. The receptors were sampled from a woman in her twenties or thirties in good health and CMV-seronegative. The CDR3 runs from the conserved cysteine through the conserved F or W. D genes are given only for firm matches. The size of a clone is reported for some rows only, either as once, few or many, or as a class for expanded clones.

>TRBJ2-7|few|TRBD1|TRBV5-1
CASSSGTGSYEQYF
TGCGCCAGCAGCTCCGGGACAGGGAGCTACGAGCAGTACTTC
>TRBJ2-3|once|TRBD1|TRBV5-1
CASSRLPTGLTDTQYF
TGCGCCAGCAGCCGGCTCCCGACAGGGCTCACAGATACGCAGTATTTT
>TRBJ2-7|-|TRBD2|TRBV11-2
CASSLSTSGLHEQYF
TGTGCCAGCAGCTTATCGACTAGCGGACTCCACGAGCAGTACTTC
>TRBJ2-1|-|TRBD2|TRBV2
CASGGGRAYNEQFF
TGTGCCTCGGGGGGGGGCCGTGCGTACAATGAGCAGTTCTTC
>TRBJ2-5|-|TRBD2|TRBV10-3
CATSAGVGETQYF
TGTGCCACCTCAGCGGGGGTAGGGGAGACCCAGTACTTC
>TRBJ2-5|-|-|TRBV19
CASRTNLQETQYF
TGTGCCAGTAGGACAAACTTACAAGAGACCCAGTACTTC
>TRBJ1-1|-|TRBD1|TRBV5-1
CASSLAVTGGGTEAFF
TGCGCCAGCAGCTTGGCCGTGACAGGGGGCGGGACTGAAGCTTTCTTT
>TRBJ2-1|-|-|TRBV21-1
CASSRKDHRVEQFF
TGTGCCAGCAGCAGAAAAGACCACAGAGTTGAGCAGTTCTTC
>TRBJ2-7|-|TRBD1|TRBV7-9
CASSPATGVEQYF
TGTGCCAGCAGCCCAGCGACAGGGGTCGAGCAGTACTTC
>TRBJ1-4|few|-|TRBV30
CAWSPPSGKELFF
TGTGCCTGGAGTCCCCCTTCAGGGAAGGAACTGTTTTTT
>TRBJ2-5|-|TRBD2|TRBV23-1
CASSPNLTSGKETQYF
TGCGCCAGCAGTCCCAATTTGACTAGCGGGAAAGAGACCCAGTACTTC
>TRBJ2-1|-|-|TRBV5-4
CASSLAGSSIEQFF
TGTGCCAGCAGCTTGGCCGGTTCATCCATTGAGCAGTTCTTC
>TRBJ2-3|-|TRBD1|TRBV6-1
CASSLDRGQGDTQYF
TGTGCCAGCAGCCTAGACAGGGGGCAGGGAGATACGCAGTATTTT
>TRBJ1-5|-|TRBD1|TRBV11-2
CASSLGTGFQPQHF
TGTGCCAGCAGCTTAGGGACAGGGTTTCAGCCCCAGCATTTT
>TRBJ2-2|few|TRBD2|TRBV11-2
CASSYAGTTKTGELFF
TGTGCCAGCAGCTACGCCGGGACTACAAAGACCGGGGAGCTGTTTTTT
>TRBJ1-3|-|-|TRBV6-5
CASSSRVAGNTIYF
TGTGCCAGCAGTAGCAGGGTAGCTGGAAACACCATATATTTT
>TRBJ1-2|-|-|TRBV27
CASSREQQYGYTF
TGTGCCAGCAGTCGGGAACAGCAGTATGGCTACACCTTC
>TRBJ1-5|-|-|TRBV5-8
CASSLRQDNQPQHF
TGTGCCAGCAGCTTGAGGCAGGACAATCAGCCCCAGCATTTT
>TRBJ2-1|-|TRBD1|TRBV28
CASTSGTGGGFNEQFF
TGTGCCAGCACCTCAGGGACAGGGGGCGGATTCAATGAGCAGTTCTTC
>TRBJ1-1|-|-|TRBV5-8
CASSLGVGRAGEAFF
TGTGCCAGCAGCTTGGGAGTGGGCAGGGCTGGTGAAGCTTTCTTT
>TRBJ2-1|once|TRBD2|TRBV28
CASSSLIAGGGNEQFF
TGTGCCAGCAGTTCCTTAATAGCGGGAGGGGGTAATGAGCAGTTCTTC
>TRBJ1-5|-|-|TRBV2
CASSDSGVNQPQHF
TGTGCCAGCAGTGATTCAGGGGTCAATCAGCCCCAGCATTTT
>TRBJ2-2|once|-|TRBV28
CASSFLVGDTGELFF
TGTGCCAGCAGTTTTCTAGTAGGGGACACCGGGGAGCTGTTTTTT
>TRBJ2-2|once|-|TRBV15
CATSSRVGGRATGELFF
TGTGCCACCAGCTCAAGGGTGGGGGGGCGAGCCACCGGGGAGCTGTTTTTT
>TRBJ2-1|-|-|TRBV2
CASSEEAPSIREQFF
TGTGCCAGCAGTGAGGAGGCCCCCTCGATACGTGAGCAGTTCTTC
>TRBJ2-7|-|TRBD1|TRBV5-4
CASSLGRGLDEQYF
TGTGCCAGCAGCTTGGGCAGGGGGCTCGACGAGCAGTACTTC
>TRBJ1-1|once|-|TRBV28
CASSSWDSTTEAFF
TGTGCCAGCAGCTCATGGGACTCCACCACTGAAGCTTTCTTT
>TRBJ2-7|-|TRBD2|TRBV5-1
CASSLGLAGDSEQYF
TGCGCCAGCAGCTTGGGACTAGCGGGAGACAGCGAGCAGTACTTC
>TRBJ1-5|-|-|TRBV19
CASSIDVGDSNQPQHF
TGTGCCAGTAGTATAGATGTAGGAGATAGCAATCAGCCCCAGCATTTT
>TRBJ1-1|once|-|TRBV28
CASSRGPGEAFF
TGTGCCAGCAGCCGAGGTCCGGGAGAAGCTTTCTTT
>TRBJ2-5|-|TRBD1|TRBV7-8
CASSLTGVQREYF
TGTGCCAGCAGCTTAACAGGGGTCCAAAGGGAGTACTTC
>TRBJ2-4|-|TRBD1|TRBV10-3
CAISERQGQSHIQYF
TGTGCCATCAGCGAAAGACAGGGACAATCACACATTCAGTACTTC
>TRBJ1-1|-|-|TRBV11-2
CASSLFRGRGTEAFF
TGTGCCAGCAGCTTATTTAGGGGCAGGGGCACTGAAGCTTTCTTT
>TRBJ2-2|-|-|TRBV4-1
CASSQGRTRPENTGELFF
TGCGCCAGCAGCCAAGGGCGTACTAGACCCGAAAACACCGGGGAGCTGTTTTTT
>TRBJ2-7|-|TRBD2|TRBV28
CASSFEGGPQTYEQYF
TGTGCCAGCAGTTTCGAGGGAGGGCCGCAAACCTACGAGCAGTACTTC
>TRBJ1-4|-|-|TRBV7-9
CASSLGGNEKLFF
TGTGCCAGCAGCCTCGGGGGGAATGAAAAACTGTTTTTT
>TRBJ1-6|-|TRBD1|TRBV6-6
CASSKDRGGSPLHF
TGTGCCAGCAGCAAAGACAGGGGGGGTTCACCCCTCCACTTT
>TRBJ1-5|-|-|TRBV1
CTSSQDLRGSRNQPQHF
TGCACCAGCAGCCAAGATCTAAGAGGGTCCCGAAATCAGCCCCAGCATTTT
>TRBJ1-6|once|-|TRBV2
CASSAQGMSYNSPLHF
TGTGCCAGCAGTGCACAGGGAATGTCCTATAATTCACCCCTCCACTTT
>TRBJ1-1|-|-|TRBV2
CATSREANTEAFF
TGTGCCACCTCGCGGGAGGCGAACACTGAAGCTTTCTTT
>TRBJ1-4|-|-|TRBV7-2
CASSFGGRDNEKLFF
TGTGCCAGCAGCTTCGGGGGGAGGGATAATGAAAAACTGTTTTTT
>TRBJ1-2|-|-|TRBV29-1
CSVETGNYGYTF
TGCAGCGTTGAAACGGGAAACTATGGCTACACCTTC
>TRBJ1-6|-|TRBD1|TRBV2
CASSEVTGQGLLPRNSPLHF
TGTGCCAGCAGTGAAGTAACGGGACAGGGGTTACTACCTCGTAATTCACCCCTCCACTTT
>TRBJ1-1|-|TRBD1|TRBV19
CASPPPGQRRTEAFF
TGTGCCAGTCCCCCCCCGGGACAGAGAAGGACTGAAGCTTTCTTT
>TRBJ1-1|-|-|TRBV4-3
CASSQDLGTEAFF
TGCGCCAGCAGCCAAGATCTAGGAACTGAAGCTTTCTTT
>TRBJ2-4|few|TRBD1|TRBV4-1
CASSHWTGSLGDIQYF
TGCGCCAGCAGCCATTGGACAGGGAGCCTTGGGGACATTCAGTACTTC
>TRBJ2-2|once|TRBD2|TRBV5-1
CASSQTSGNTGELFF
TGCGCCAGCAGTCAGACTAGCGGGAACACCGGGGAGCTGTTTTTT
>TRBJ2-2|-|-|TRBV30
CAWSKGNTGGLFF
TGTGCCTGGAGTAAGGGGAACACCGGGGGGCTGTTTTTT
>TRBJ1-2|-|-|TRBV18
CASSPLLLNYGYTF
TGTGCCAGCTCACCACTTCTCTTAAACTATGGCTACACCTTC
>TRBJ1-5|-|-|TRBV4-2
CASSQEIPGYGQPQHF
TGTGCCAGCAGCCAAGAGATCCCAGGGTATGGTCAGCCCCAGCATTTT
>TRBJ1-1|-|TRBD1|TRBV19
CASSVQGGTEAFF
TGTGCCAGTAGTGTACAGGGGGGCACTGAAGCTTTCTTT
>TRBJ2-7|-|-|TRBV5-1
CASSLGEAGLGNEQYF
TGCGCCAGCAGCCTCGGGGAGGCGGGGCTGGGGAACGAGCAGTACTTC
>TRBJ2-1|-|-|TRBV29-1
CSVEPRGRGGNEQFF
TGCAGCGTTGAACCCCGGGGCAGGGGTGGCAATGAGCAGTTCTTC